The clone carrying this T cell receptor beta chain has a count of ten or more. The antigen is undetermined. These data come from a study of response to subunit inactivated influenza vaccine. TCRdb used MiXCR to reprocess the RT-PCR reads, holding one entry per CDR3 protein. Among hundreds of thousands of distinct CDR3 sequences listed, roughly 12% were seen once. The CDR3 is made up of 16 amino acids. The germline gives CDR1 LGHNA, CDR2 YSLEER. V was pared by 0 bases and J by 3 bases, with 14 bases between. Overall study results and limits: It was suggested by the authors that few new T cells are recruited by each seasonal influenza vaccination.

The chain has TRBV4-3 and TRBJ1-2, with D maybe TRBD1 (6 bases). This clonotype originated in a man in his fifties who received an inactivated influenza vaccine. Source: PBMCs from blood, taken on the day of vaccination. CDR3 DNA: TGCGCCAGCAGCCAAGAACCCCTGGGACAAGACTATGGCTACACCTTC. Protein product: CASSQEPLGQDYGYTF.